Following are 5 T cell receptor beta chains from one sample sequenced in a study of shared clonotypes between healthy human individuals. TCRdb's table, derived via immunoSEQ multiplex PCR, lists solely in-frame clones and lacks some. The table lists 2 million to 2.5 million clones, approximately 93% of them singletons. The sequenced material came from naive CD4+ T cells from PBMCs. Noted subset: CD45RA+ positively selected. These receptors were obtained from a man younger than 35 in good health. Some clones in this sample may be carry-over from other donors' samples.

This chain uses TRBV5-1 with TRBJ2-4; D not certain. The length of the CDR3 is 14 residues. Looked up from germline, CDR1 is SGHRS and CDR2 is YFSETQ. The V end lost 0 bases, the J end lost 7 bases, and 11 bases lay between the germline ends. The CDR3: CASSLVSELNIQYF. The CDR3 nucleotides are TGCGCCAGCAGCTTGGTCTCAGAACTCAACATTCAGTACTTC. The full variable domain, completed using reference TRBV5-1 and TRBJ2-4, is KAGVTQTPRYLIKTRGQQVTLSCSPISGHRSVSWYQQTPGQGLQFLFEYFSETQRNKGNFPGRFSGRQFSNSRSEMNVSTLELGDSALYLCASSLVSELNIQYFGAGTRLSVL.

The V and J genes are TRBV11-2 and TRBJ2-7, with D possibly TRBD2 on 5 matching bases. Germline CDR1 is SGHAT and CDR2 is FQNNGV. The CDR3 is made up of 14 amino acids. V lost 0 bases to trimming and J lost 3 bases, with 9 bases between them. The CDR3 spells CASSLEVGDYEQYF. The CDR3 region has the DNA TGTGCCAGCAGCTTAGAGGTCGGGGACTACGAGCAGTACTTC.

The chain combines TRBV10-3 with TRBJ2-2, with TRBD1 matching 9 bases. V lost 4 bases and J lost 5; bases outside the gene matches: 5. The CDR3 has 15 amino acids. The V gene's germline CDR1 is ENHRY and CDR2 SYGVKD. CDR3 DNA sequence: TGTGCCATCAGTGGGACAGGGGTAAGGACCGGGGAGCTGTTTTTT. Its translation: CAISGTGVRTGELFF.

This chain connects TRBV28 to TRBJ1-2; 10 bases line up with TRBD1. Germline-derived CDR1 and CDR2 are MDHEN and SYDVKM. The junction had 10 bases not matched to a gene; V was cut back by 4 bases and J by 8 bases. The CDR3 extends over 15 amino acids. DNA for the CDR3: TGTGCCAGCAGTTCGACAGGGGGCCGACGACCCGGCTACACCTTC. Its translation is CASSSTGGRRPGYTF.

Regarding this clone: This clone may be a read error of a much larger clone one base away. The same CDR3 arises from other DNA sequences in this sample as well. The chain combines TRBV7-8 with TRBJ2-2; D gene ambiguous. This CDR3 contains 11 residues. V lost 2 bases to trimming and J lost 6 bases, with 1 base between them. Germline CDR1 is SGHVS and CDR2 is FQNEAQ. The DNA for the CDR3 is TGTGCCAGCAGCTTATCCGGGGAGCTGTTTTTT. It translates to CASSLSGELFF.